The rows below give T cell receptor beta chains drawn from one sample of a study of blood T cell repertoires in COVID-19. Repertoires were generated with immunoSEQ multiplex PCR, while TCRdb's copy carries only in-frame clones and drops some. Of fewer than 250,000 clones listed, over 90% are singletons. Sequencing was done on a sample of peripheral blood. Source of these receptors: a man aged 25 to 45 with COVID-19, enrolled during active disease. The CDR3 runs from the conserved cysteine through the conserved F or W.

>14|TRBV30
CAWSSTGLGQPQHF
>15|TRBV6-5
CASSYSSGRTDTQYF
>15|TRBV6-5
CASSRQRGTYNEQFF
>15|TRBV3-1/TRBV3-2
CASSQVRGVTDTQYF
>16|TRBV5-4
CASSNGLAGHTGELFF
>14|TRBV6-6
CAASGGGSPYEQYF
>12|TRBV7-9
CASDLGSGELFF
>16|TRBV5-5
CASSSWTGRSNQPQHF
>16|TRBV9
CASNPIDKGWGTEAFF
>11|TRBV21-1
CASTPNQPQHF
>16|TRBV9
CASSVEEDTYTGELFF
>16|TRBV13
CASSSNPTVVGNTIYF
>15|TRBV6-5
CASSYSHLSNQPQHF
>13|TRBV10-2
CASRLAGQETQYF
>16|TRBV24-1
CATSEGQGGSQETQYF
>17|TRBV7-9
CASSFLEGVSSYNEQFF
>18|TRBV29-1
CSVEDLADRGWYEGGYTF
>14|TRBV18
CASSPRDSTEPQHF
>15|TRBV7-9
CASSLAGTINTEAFF
>13|TRBV7-3
CASSPGQDYGYTF
>17|TRBV7-3
CASSLHGLAGNTDTQYF
>15|TRBV5-6
CASSWRDRVNSPLHF
>14|TRBV30
CAWSPRGALSGYTF
>13|TRBV30
CAWTGVLPDTQYF
>15|TRBV7-9
CASSLSGRGNTEAFF
>14|TRBV5-1
CASSPGTGGLEQYF
>16|TRBV28
CASSLFPTGSSYEQYF
>15|TRBV6-1
CASSEGLYDTDTQYF
>16|TRBV28
CASSLSPPSTDYGYTF
>16|TRBV5-1
CASSLGQATSTDTQYF
>15|TRBV6-5
CASTQDSMGNQPQHF
>15|TRBV4-1
CASSQDLQGAYGYTF
>15|TRBV19
CASSILAGGQETQYF
>13|TRBV10-3
CAISEGAGVPLHF
>15|TRBV3-1/TRBV3-2
CASSRGTSGGYEQFF
>13|TRBV7-3
CASSSGAGQPQHF
>14|TRBV30
CAWRGQGAPYEQYF
>14|TRBV9
CASSSGQGSTEAFF
>14|TRBV9
CASSSRQGHTEAFF
>15|TRBV3-1/TRBV3-2
CASSLSAGSGNTIYF
>11|TRBV2
CASGQGYEQYF
>14|TRBV7-2
CASSLDIGVETQYF
>14|TRBV28
CASRLDRPHYGYTF